These 19 T cell receptor beta chains were all obtained from the same sample, sequenced in a study of cytomegalovirus exposure and HLA in healthy donors. TCRdb keeps only in-frame clones here, not all; method: immunoSEQ multiplex PCR. The data hold about 170,000 clones, with about 86% observed a single time. Specimen: PBMCs. Receptors were obtained from a woman aged 25-40 years in good health and CMV-seronegative.

The chain carries TRBV5-1 and TRBJ2-3; TRBD2 aligns across 8 bases. The CDR3 length is 15 residues. Trimming cost V 2 bases and J 2 bases; bases outside gene matches: 4. Germline values: CDR1 SGHRS, CDR2 YFSETQ. CDR3 DNA sequence: TGCGCCAGCAGCTTAAAGCGGGGGACCACAGATACGCAGTATTTT. Protein sequence: CASSLKRGTTDTQYF.

The rearrangement joins TRBV5-1 to TRBJ1-3; 7 nucleotides agree with TRBD1. V gave up 0 bases and J gave up 0 bases; unmatched junction bases: 6. Germline loops: CDR1 SGHRS, CDR2 YFSETQ. The CDR3 loop spans 17 amino acids. CDR3: CASSLGSRDSSGNTIYF. For the CDR3, the DNA is TGCGCCAGCAGCTTGGGCTCCCGGGACAGCTCTGGAAACACCATATATTTT. Filled out from reference TRBV5-1 and TRBJ1-3, the complete variable domain reads KAGVTQTPRYLIKTRGQQVTLSCSPISGHRSVSWYQQTPGQGLQFLFEYFSETQRNKGNFPGRFSGRQFSNSRSEMNVSTLELGDSALYLCASSLGSRDSSGNTIYFGEGSWLTVV.

The chain combines TRBV5-1 with TRBJ1-1; 9 bases are a match to TRBD1. The CDR3 extends over 14 amino acids. From germline, CDR1 is SGHRS and CDR2 YFSETQ. V trimming: 4 bases; J trimming: 3 bases; junction bases outside the gene matches: 4. The CDR3 coding sequence is TGCGCCAGCAGCGCGGGACAGGGATACACTGAAGCTTTCTTT. Translating gives CASSAGQGYTEAFF.

This clone showed up just a few times. Other DNA sequences of this sample code for an identical CDR3. The chain has TRBV7-2 and TRBJ1-3, with 7 bases that match TRBD1. CDR3 length equals 16 residues. The trim removed 0 bases at V and 0 bases at J, leaving 2 bases unmatched. Germline CDR1 is SGHTA and CDR2 is FQGNSA. The CDR3 DNA is TGTGCCAGCAGCTTAGCAGGGGGCTTCTCTGGAAACACCATATATTTT. Protein sequence: CASSLAGGFSGNTIYF.

The V and J genes are TRBV4-3 and TRBJ1-1; 8 bases map to TRBD1. This CDR3 has 14 amino acids. Germline loops: CDR1 LGHNA, CDR2 YSLEER. With 4 bases clipped from V and 4 bases from J, the junction kept 5 bases outside the gene matches. CDR3 sequence reads: CASSRTGGATEAFF. The CDR3 DNA reads TGCGCCAGCAGCCGCACAGGGGGTGCCACTGAAGCTTTCTTT.

This chain joins TRBV27 and TRBJ1-3; 9 nucleotides match TRBD1. Germline assignment: CDR1 MNHEY and CDR2 SMNVEV (reference sequence). This CDR3 contains 15 residues. V shed 4 bases and J 4 bases; nucleotides not matched to a gene: 5. CDR3 protein: CASSSRGQGGNTIYF. In DNA, the CDR3 is TGTGCCAGCAGTTCGCGCGGACAGGGGGGAAACACCATATATTTT.

The V call is TRBV27, the J call TRBJ2-3, with no clear D. Deletions cut 6 bases from V and 3 bases from J, with 10 bases between. Germline assignment: CDR1 MNHEY and CDR2 SMNVEV (reference sequence). The CDR3 has 13 residues. CDR3 sequence (DNA): TGTGCCAGCAGATCTGTAATGACAGATACGCAGTATTTT. Protein sequence: CASRSVMTDTQYF.

This chain joins TRBV27 and TRBJ1-6; D is undetermined. V gave up 5 bases and J gave up 6 bases, with 11 bases separating them. This CDR3 is built from 14 residues. The germline V gene has CDR1 MNHEY and CDR2 SMNVEV (reference sequence). The CDR3 sequence: CASSPPGPNSPLHF. The CDR3 DNA reads as TGTGCCAGCAGTCCACCGGGTCCTAATTCACCCCTCCACTTT.

V gene TRBV6-5 combines with J gene TRBJ2-7; 7 bases map to TRBD1. This CDR3 comprises 14 residues. Germline CDR1 MNHEY, CDR2 SVGAGI. Germline trimming cut 7 bases from V and 3 bases from J; bases unmatched to any gene: 9. The CDR3: CASIRQGTGYEQYF. The CDR3 DNA follows: TGTGCCAGCATCAGACAGGGCACCGGCTACGAGCAGTACTTC.

The CDR3 nucleotides are TGCAGCGTTCAGTCAACTAACTATGGCTACACCTTC. The encoded protein is CSVQSTNYGYTF. The chain joins TRBV29-1 to TRBJ1-2; no reliable D call. The CDR3 consists of 12 residues. Trimming cost V 5 bases and J 0 bases, with 7 bases left between them. Germline V gene data show CDR1 as SQVTM and CDR2 as ANQGSEA.

This clone was seen a single time. The chain links TRBV4-1 to TRBJ1-1; D ambiguous. The CDR3 covers 17 residues. The germline V and J ends were trimmed by 0 bases and 0 bases, with 14 bases remaining between them. Germline V gene lookup returns CDR1 MGHRA and CDR2 YSYEKL. In DNA, the CDR3 is TGCGCCAGCAGCCAAGATGATTGGGGAGGGATGAACACTGAAGCTTTCTTT. This gives the protein CASSQDDWGGMNTEAFF.

J is TRBJ2-1 and V is TRBV10-1; D unclear. The CDR3 is 13 residues long. Deletions cut 4 bases from V and 4 bases from J, with 8 bases between. Germline CDR1 and CDR2: WNHNN and SYGVQD (reference sequence). The CDR3 reads CASSGPKYNEQFF. The CDR3 DNA sequence: TGCGCCAGCAGTGGGCCGAAATACAATGAGCAGTTCTTC.

This clone was counted once. This chain connects TRBV6-1 to TRBJ2-2; D remains unclear. Germline values: CDR1 MNHNS, CDR2 SASEGT. The V and J ends lost 7 bases and 4 bases respectively, with 10 bases between them. The CDR3 runs to 13 residues. The CDR3 is CASTGPSTGELFF. CDR3 sequence (DNA): TGTGCCAGCACCGGTCCCTCCACCGGGGAGCTGTTTTTT.

The chain uses TRBV2 and TRBJ2-3; D may be TRBD2 (7 bases). The CDR3 has 15 amino acids. Trimming stripped 1 base from V and 2 bases from J, with 10 bases between. Per the germline V gene, CDR1 is SNHLY and CDR2 is FYNNEI. The DNA for the CDR3 is TGTGCCAGCAGTGAAGGGCGGGGGCCCACAGATACGCAGTATTTT. The encoded protein is CASSEGRGPTDTQYF. Combining the CDR3 with reference TRBV2 and TRBJ2-3 gives the whole variable domain EPEVTQTPSHQVTQMGQEVILRCVPISNHLYFYWYRQILGQKVEFLVSFYNNEISEKSEIFDDQFSVERPDGSNFTLKIRSTKLEDSAMYFCASSEGRGPTDTQYFGPGTRLTVL.

This clone has just one count. The chain couples TRBV25-1 to TRBJ2-7; unclear D gene. Trimming left V 3 bases short and J 3 bases short, with 18 bases between. This CDR3 has 16 amino acids. CDR1 and CDR2 from the germline V gene are MGHDK and SYGVNS. The CDR3 DNA reads TGTGCCAGCAGTGAGGCGGTCCCGGTATTTCTCTACGAGCAGTACTTC. As protein: CASSEAVPVFLYEQYF.

This chain uses TRBV11-2 with TRBJ2-7, with TRBD2 matching 8 bases. Germline V CDR1 and CDR2: SGHAT, FQNNGV. The CDR3 extends over 18 amino acids. The V and J ends lost 3 bases and 1 base, in that order; junction bases with no gene match: 14. In DNA, the CDR3 is TGTGCCAGCAGCTTGGATAGCGGGGTGGGGGGTCTATCCTACGAGCAGTACTTC. Translated: CASSLDSGVGGLSYEQYF. Full variable domain (remainder filled in from reference TRBV11-2 and TRBJ2-7): EAGVAQSPRYKIIEKRQSVAFWCNPISGHATLYWYQQILGQGPKLLIQFQNNGVVDDSQLPKDRFSAERLKGVDSTLKIQPAKLEDSAVYLCASSLDSGVGGLSYEQYFGPGTRLTVT.

V is TRBV28 and J is TRBJ1-6; D not resolved. Trimming shortened V by 6 bases and J by 8 bases, and 14 bases separated the two germline ends. This CDR3 has 14 residues. Per the germline V gene, CDR1 is MDHEN and CDR2 is SYDVKM. CDR3 coding DNA: TGTGCCAGCAGACCCCTAGATAATTATTCACCCCTCCACTTT. Residues: CASRPLDNYSPLHF. The variable domain in full, with the rest retrieved from reference TRBV28 and TRBJ1-6, is DVKVTQSSRYLVKRTGEKVFLECVQDMDHENMFWYRQDPGLGLRLIYFSYDVKMKEKGDIPEGYSVSREKKERFSLILESASTNQTSMYLCASRPLDNYSPLHFGNGTRLTVT.

J is TRBJ1-2 and V is TRBV5-1; 10 nucleotides match TRBD1. In germline, CDR1 is SGHRS, CDR2 YFSETQ. The junction had 11 bases not matched to a gene; V was cut back by 3 bases and J by 0 bases. This CDR3 region has 18 residues. For the CDR3, the DNA is TGCGCCAGCAGCTCGGATCCGACAGGGGGCCTAGCTAACTATGGCTACACCTTC. Its translation is CASSSDPTGGLANYGYTF.

The J gene is TRBJ1-2, the V gene TRBV19; D is undetermined. The CDR3 runs 14 residues. Germline V gives CDR1 LNHDA, CDR2 SQIVND (reference sequence). Trimming left V 7 bases short and J 4 bases short, with 16 bases between. DNA for the CDR3: TGTGCCAGTACTTCTCGGAGGGAGAGCTATGGCTACACCTTC. Its protein product is CASTSRRESYGYTF.